This is a list of T cell receptor beta chains from one sample in a study of cytomegalovirus exposure and HLA in healthy donors. Data came from immunoSEQ multiplex PCR; TCRdb stores just in-frame clones and leaves some out. Here the sample spans roughly 150,000 clones, about 75% being singletons. The sequenced material came from PBMCs. The source of these receptors is a man aged 18 to 30 in good health and CMV-seropositive. The CDR3 runs from the conserved cysteine through the conserved F or W. The D gene is left open where the match is weak. Size is stated for part of the rows, as once, few or many counts, or as a class when the clone is expanded.

V,size,J,D,CDR3,DNA
TRBV5-8,few,TRBJ1-4,-,CAAPGAETNEKLFF,TGTGCCGCCCCAGGGGCAGAAACTAATGAAAAACTGTTTTTT
TRBV6-1,-,TRBJ1-2,-,CASSTGQDYNGYTF,TGTGCCAGCAGTACTGGTCAGGATTATAATGGCTACACCTTC
TRBV15,-,TRBJ2-2,-,CATSRERQTPGELFF,TGTGCCACCAGCAGAGAGAGACAAACACCCGGGGAGCTGTTTTTT
TRBV15,few,TRBJ1-2,-,CATSRDEEDYGYTF,TGTGCCACCAGCAGAGATGAGGAGGACTATGGCTACACCTTC
TRBV5-1,-,TRBJ2-7,TRBD1,CASSQVQTGAGYEQYF,TGCGCCAGCAGCCAAGTACAGACAGGGGCGGGGTACGAGCAGTACTTC
TRBV5-4,-,TRBJ1-1,-,CASREGGEIGTEAFF,TGTGCCAGCAGAGAAGGAGGGGAGATCGGAACTGAAGCTTTCTTT
TRBV7-9,-,TRBJ2-2,-,CSSSFGGPNTGELFF,TGTTCCAGCAGCTTCGGGGGACCGAACACCGGGGAGCTGTTTTTT
TRBV18,-,TRBJ1-4,TRBD1,CASSSRQGENEKLFF,TGTGCCAGCTCATCGCGACAGGGGGAGAATGAAAAACTGTTTTTT
TRBV19,-,TRBJ2-1,-,CASHRGGPNNEQFF,TGTGCCAGCCACAGGGGGGGGCCTAACAATGAGCAGTTCTTC
TRBV21-1,-,TRBJ1-2,-,CASSKKVYRVGELNYGYTF,TGTGCCAGCAGCAAAAAGGTTTACAGGGTGGGAGAATTAAACTATGGCTACACCTTC
TRBV19,-,TRBJ2-7,TRBD2,CASSNGAGAAEQYF,TGTGCCAGTAGTAATGGGGCGGGAGCTGCCGAGCAGTACTTC
TRBV2,-,TRBJ1-5,TRBD1,CASSDSLADRGPEQPQHF,TGTGCCAGCAGTGACTCACTGGCGGACAGGGGGCCGGAACAGCCCCAGCATTTT
TRBV5-1,few,TRBJ1-1,TRBD1,CASSLRTGNTEAFF,TGCGCCAGCAGCCTTAGGACAGGGAACACTGAAGCTTTCTTT
TRBV15,-,TRBJ2-5,-,CATSNGRSETQYF,TGTGCCACCAGCAATGGCCGAAGTGAGACCCAGTACTTC
TRBV5-4,-,TRBJ2-7,TRBD2,CASSRLAGPTRESYEQYF,TGTGCCAGCAGCCGACTAGCGGGACCTACGAGGGAGTCCTACGAGCAGTACTTC
TRBV28,-,TRBJ2-3,-,CASSPLSGTDTQYF,TGTGCCAGCAGTCCCCTAAGCGGAACAGATACGCAGTATTTT
TRBV5-1,-,TRBJ1-1,TRBD1,CASSFHRQGARNTEAFF,TGCGCCAGCAGCTTTCATCGACAGGGGGCGCGTAACACTGAAGCTTTCTTT
TRBV25-1,-,TRBJ2-3,-,CASTSRGDTQYF,TGTGCCAGCACCTCAAGGGGAGATACGCAGTATTTT
TRBV6-1,-,TRBJ1-4,TRBD1,CASSGQGDEKLFF,TGTGCCAGCAGTGGACAGGGTGATGAAAAACTGTTTTTT
TRBV15,-,TRBJ1-5,TRBD1,CATSRGQGEQPQHF,TGTGCCACCAGCAGGGGACAGGGAGAACAGCCCCAGCATTTT
TRBV7-8,-,TRBJ1-4,TRBD1,CASYPRAGQGAFATNEKLFF,TGTGCCAGCTATCCGCGCGCCGGACAGGGCGCGTTTGCAACTAATGAAAAACTGTTTTTT
TRBV6-1,-,TRBJ2-1,-,CASSDILSNEQFF,TGTGCCAGCAGTGATATCCTTTCCAATGAGCAGTTCTTC
TRBV27,-,TRBJ2-2,-,CASSLSTGYTGELFF,TGTGCCAGCAGTTTATCGACGGGGTACACCGGGGAGCTGTTTTTT
TRBV7-9,-,TRBJ2-7,-,CASSTVQTGYEQYF,TGTGCCAGCAGCACCGTTCAGACCGGGTACGAGCAGTACTTC
TRBV11-2,-,TRBJ2-7,TRBD2,CASSPSGRGSYEQYF,TGTGCCAGCAGCCCTAGCGGGAGAGGGTCCTACGAGCAGTACTTC
TRBV4-2,once,TRBJ2-3,TRBD2,CASSQEGTSPDTQYF,TGTGCCAGCAGCCAAGAGGGGACTAGTCCAGATACGCAGTATTTT
TRBV6-6,-,TRBJ2-5,TRBD2,CASSWTSEETQYF,TGTGCCAGCAGTTGGACTAGCGAAGAGACCCAGTACTTC
TRBV29-1,-,TRBJ1-1,-,CSVRRGSDTEAFF,TGCAGCGTTAGAAGGGGCTCGGACACTGAAGCTTTCTTT
TRBV5-6,-,TRBJ1-3,TRBD1,CASSYRTGSTIYF,TGTGCCAGCAGCTATCGGACAGGTAGCACCATATATTTC
TRBV28,-,TRBJ2-7,TRBD2,CASSLAGGPYEQYF,TGTGCCAGCAGCCTAGCGGGAGGGCCCTACGAGCAGTACTTC
TRBV20-1,-,TRBJ2-7,TRBD1,CSAQGDYEQYF,TGCAGTGCACAGGGGGATTACGAGCAGTACTTC
TRBV29-1,-,TRBJ1-1,TRBD1,CSVGLGQGGTEAFF,TGCAGCGTTGGTTTGGGACAGGGCGGGACTGAAGCTTTCTTT
TRBV27,few,TRBJ2-7,TRBD2,CASSLSGGRASYEQYF,TGTGCCAGCAGTTTATCCGGCGGGAGGGCTTCCTACGAGCAGTACTTC
TRBV29-1,-,TRBJ2-7,-,CSALPGGGYEQYF,TGCAGCGCGTTACCCGGGGGAGGCTACGAGCAGTACTTC
TRBV6-5,-,TRBJ1-4,TRBD1,CASSGRDSLNEKLFF,TGTGCCAGCAGTGGGCGGGACAGTCTTAATGAAAAACTGTTTTTT
TRBV7-2,once,TRBJ2-7,TRBD2,CASSLVGGGEQYF,TGTGCCAGCAGCTTAGTAGGCGGGGGCGAGCAGTACTTC
TRBV4-1,-,TRBJ2-3,TRBD2,CASYPGLAGSRADTQYF,TGCGCCAGCTATCCGGGACTAGCGGGAAGTCGGGCAGATACGCAGTATTTT
TRBV28,few,TRBJ2-7,-,CASSLGFDEQYF,TGTGCCAGCAGTCTCGGGTTCGACGAGCAGTACTTC
TRBV19,-,TRBJ1-1,TRBD1,CASSSRQGAWTEAFF,TGTGCCAGTAGTTCGCGACAGGGGGCTTGGACTGAAGCTTTCTTT
TRBV18,-,TRBJ2-7,-,CASSQQFTSNEQYF,TGTGCCAGCTCACAGCAATTCACTAGCAACGAGCAGTACTTC
TRBV15,-,TRBJ2-7,-,CATSMGSGAYEQYF,TGTGCCACCAGCATGGGAAGCGGTGCCTACGAGCAGTACTTC
TRBV6-6,-,TRBJ1-6,-,CASSDYLGRSPLHF,TGTGCCAGCAGTGACTACTTGGGGCGTTCACCCCTCCACTTT
TRBV9,-,TRBJ1-1,-,CASSVRGTNTEAFF,TGTGCCAGCAGCGTTCGCGGAACTAACACTGAAGCTTTCTTT
TRBV18,-,TRBJ2-7,-,CASSPGSRGQYF,TGTGCCAGCTCCCCCGGTTCAAGAGGGCAGTACTTC
TRBV28,once,TRBJ1-1,-,CASSFGTEAFF,TGTGCCAGCAGTTTCGGCACTGAAGCTTTCTTT
TRBV5-4,-,TRBJ2-5,TRBD2,CASSQPGLAGETQYF,TGTGCCAGCAGTCAGCCGGGACTAGCGGGAGAGACCCAGTACTTC
TRBV9,-,TRBJ1-5,TRBD1,CASSARDRGPQPQHF,TGTGCCAGCAGCGCGAGGGACAGGGGGCCTCAGCCCCAGCATTTT